This entry describes one T cell receptor (beta chain). These data come from a study of cytomegalovirus exposure and HLA in healthy donors. The PCR employed 60 Vbeta primers together with 13 Jbeta primers. Method: immunoSEQ multiplex PCR; TCRdb's copy keeps in-frame clones and lacks some. The table has over 150,000 clones, 80% to 90% seen once; the top ten hold under 5%. There are 20 residues in the CDR3. Germline V gene sequence: CDR1 LGHNT, CDR2 FRNRAP. Unmatched junction bases numbered 19, after V lost 6 bases and J lost 0 bases. The TCR comes from a girl aged 10 to 17 in good health and CMV-seropositive. The genes are TRBV12-5 and TRBJ2-3; 9 bases match TRBD2. Input material: PBMCs. CDR3: CASGSRGLAGTGPSTDTQYF. The CDR3 DNA sequence: TGTGCTAGTGGGTCTAGGGGGCTAGCGGGGACCGGACCTAGCACAGATACGCAGTATTTT.